This T cell receptor (beta chain) came from a study of OX40 agonist ivuxolimab in advanced cancers. The sample holds a few counts of this clone. Profiling relied on immunoSEQ multiplex PCR, and the TCRdb table lists in-frame clones only, not all of them. The sample shows more than 60,000 clones, roughly 80% of them seen only once. This clonotype originated in an adult with an advanced solid tumor such as melanoma, head and neck, liver or kidney cancer. Material: CD4+ or CD8+ T cells sorted from blood, obtained in a trial of the OX40 agonist ivuxolimab.

CDR3 coding DNA: TGTGCCAGCTCTCTCCTAAACAATGAGCAGTTCTTC. As protein: CASSLLNNEQFF. The chain is built from TRBV7-2 and TRBJ2-1; no clear D. This CDR3 is 12 amino acids long. Germline V gene lookup returns CDR1 SGHTA and CDR2 FQGNSA. Trimming pared 8 bases from V and 5 bases from J, leaving 10 bases between.